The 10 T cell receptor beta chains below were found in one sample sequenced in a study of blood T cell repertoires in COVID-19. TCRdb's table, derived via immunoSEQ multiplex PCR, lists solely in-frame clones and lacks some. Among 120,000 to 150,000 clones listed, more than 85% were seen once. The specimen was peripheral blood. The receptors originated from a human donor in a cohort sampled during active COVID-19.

The CDR3 here is CASSGAREGEPEAFF. The CDR3 DNA sequence: TGTGCCAGTAGTGGGGCCAGGGAGGGGGAACCTGAAGCTTTCTTT. V usage is TRBV19 and J usage is TRBJ1-1, with D perhaps matching TRBD1 (6 bases). The CDR3 spans 15 residues. Trimming took 5 bases from V and 6 from J, leaving 19 bases between them. Per germline, CDR1 LNHDA and CDR2 SQIVND (reference sequence).

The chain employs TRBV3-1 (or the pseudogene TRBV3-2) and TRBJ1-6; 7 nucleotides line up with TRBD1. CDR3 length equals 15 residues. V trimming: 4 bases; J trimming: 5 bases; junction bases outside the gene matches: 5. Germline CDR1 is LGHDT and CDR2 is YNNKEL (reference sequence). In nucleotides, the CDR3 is TGTGCCAGCAGCCTCGGGCAGGGGGATAATTCACCCCTCCACTTT. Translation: CASSLGQGDNSPLHF.

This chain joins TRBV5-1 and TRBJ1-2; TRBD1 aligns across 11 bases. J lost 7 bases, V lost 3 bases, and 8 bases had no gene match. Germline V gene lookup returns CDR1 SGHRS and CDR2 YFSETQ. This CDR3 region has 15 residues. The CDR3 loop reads CASSSGQGGIGGYTF. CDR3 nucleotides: TGCGCCAGCAGCTCGGGACAGGGGGGAATTGGTGGCTACACCTTC. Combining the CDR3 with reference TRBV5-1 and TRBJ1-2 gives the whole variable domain KAGVTQTPRYLIKTRGQQVTLSCSPISGHRSVSWYQQTPGQGLQFLFEYFSETQRNKGNFPGRFSGRQFSNSRSEMNVSTLELGDSALYLCASSSGQGGIGGYTFGSGTRLTVV.

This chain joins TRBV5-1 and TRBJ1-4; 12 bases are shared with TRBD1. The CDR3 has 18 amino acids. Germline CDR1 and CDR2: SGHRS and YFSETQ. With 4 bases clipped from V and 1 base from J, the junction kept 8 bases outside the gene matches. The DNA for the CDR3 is TGCGCCAGCAGCAACAACCGGGACAGGGGGCTAACTAATGAAAAACTGTTTTTT. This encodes CASSNNRDRGLTNEKLFF.

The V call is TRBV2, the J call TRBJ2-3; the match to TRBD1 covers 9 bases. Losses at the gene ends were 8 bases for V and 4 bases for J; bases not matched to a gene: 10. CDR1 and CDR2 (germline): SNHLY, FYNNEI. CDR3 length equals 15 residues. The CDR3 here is CASSVGQGSSDTQYF. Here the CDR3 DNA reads TGTGCCAGCTCCGTAGGACAGGGGTCTTCAGATACGCAGTATTTT.

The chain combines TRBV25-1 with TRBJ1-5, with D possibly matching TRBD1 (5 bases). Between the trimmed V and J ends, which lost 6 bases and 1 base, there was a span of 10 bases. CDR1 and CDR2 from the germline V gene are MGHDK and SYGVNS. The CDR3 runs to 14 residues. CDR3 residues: CASSRGGSNQPQHF. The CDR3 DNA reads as TGTGCCAGCAGCCGGGGGGGGAGCAATCAGCCCCAGCATTTT.

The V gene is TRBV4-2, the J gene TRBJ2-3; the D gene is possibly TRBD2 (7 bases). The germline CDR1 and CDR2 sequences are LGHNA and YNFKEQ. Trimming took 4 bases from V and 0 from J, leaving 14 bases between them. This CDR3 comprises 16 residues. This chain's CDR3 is CASSPRGRGSTDTQYF. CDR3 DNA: TGTGCCAGCAGCCCGCGGGGGCGGGGGAGCACAGATACGCAGTATTTT.

The CDR3 region has the DNA TGCGCCAGCAGTTCGGGTCCCCCGACTGGAAACACCATATATTTT. This sequence encodes CASSSGPPTGNTIYF. The chain couples TRBV5-1 to TRBJ1-3; D is uncertain. CDR1 is SGHRS and CDR2 is YFSETQ in the germline V gene. V lost 5 bases and J lost 2, with 14 bases in between. The CDR3 is made up of 15 amino acids.

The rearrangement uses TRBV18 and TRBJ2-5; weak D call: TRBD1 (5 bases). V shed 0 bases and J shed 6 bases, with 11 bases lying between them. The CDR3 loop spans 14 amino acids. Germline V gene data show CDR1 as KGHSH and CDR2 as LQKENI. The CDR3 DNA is TGTGCCAGCTCACCACCAGCCAGGGCCCAGACCCAGTACTTC. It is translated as CASSPPARAQTQYF.

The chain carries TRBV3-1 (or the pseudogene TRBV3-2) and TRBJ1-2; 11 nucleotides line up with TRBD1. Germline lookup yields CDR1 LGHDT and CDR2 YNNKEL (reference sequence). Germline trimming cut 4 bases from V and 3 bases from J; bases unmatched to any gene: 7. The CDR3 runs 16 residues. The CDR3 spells CASSRGQGAPHYGYTF. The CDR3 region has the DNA TGTGCCAGCAGCCGTGGACAGGGGGCGCCCCACTATGGCTACACCTTC.